Listed below are T cell receptor beta chains from one sample, sequenced in a study of spatial heterogeneity in lung cancer. TCRdb processed the 5' RACE reads anew with MiXCR; each CDR3 protein has one entry. Of about 39,000 distinct CDR3 sequences in the sample, 3.1% were seen once. The material was normal lung tissue next to the tumor, obtained at surgery. The receptor set was obtained from a male donor with early-stage non-small cell lung cancer. CDR3s include the opening cysteine and the closing phenylalanine or tryptophan. D genes are given only for firm matches. Clone size is given as how often the clone was seen (once, few, many) or a class if it is expanded.

TRBJ1-5 | TRBD1 | TRBV15 | many | TGTGCCACTACAAGGGGGCCGCTAAGCAATCAGCCCCAGCATTTT | CATTRGPLSNQPQHF
TRBJ2-7 | NA | TRBV28 | many | TGTGCCAGCAGTTTATTAGGGCCAGGGGAGCAGTACTTC | CASSLLGPGEQYF
TRBJ1-1 | NA | TRBV12-3/TRBV12-4 | few | TGTGCCAGCGAGGGGAGGGGGACTGAAGCTTTCTTT | CASEGRGTEAFF
TRBJ2-1 | TRBD1 | TRBV5-1 | many | TGCGCCAGCAGCCTACAGGGGAGCGGTTACAATGAGCAGTTCTTC | CASSLQGSGYNEQFF
TRBJ2-7 | NA | TRBV3-1 | many | TGTGCCAGCAGCCTAGGGGGTTTTACCTACGAGCAGTACTTC | CASSLGGFTYEQYF
TRBJ2-1 | NA | TRBV4-3 | many | TGCGCCAGCAGCCAAGATCCCGGATCCTACAATGAGCAGTTCTTC | CASSQDPGSYNEQFF
TRBJ2-2 | NA | TRBV7-2 | few | TGTGCCAGCAGCCCCAGAGGGGGGGACACCGGGGAGCTGTTTTTT | CASSPRGGDTGELFF
TRBJ1-3 | NA | TRBV1 | many | TGCACCAGCATCTTCCACCGAGGCTCTGGAAACACCATATATTTT | CTSIFHRGSGNTIYF
TRBJ2-7 | NA | TRBV6-2/TRBV6-3 | many | TGTGCCAGCAGGCGACAGGGTCCGGGGGACGAGCAGTACTTC | CASRRQGPGDEQYF
TRBJ2-1 | TRBD1 | TRBV7-3 | many | TGTGCCAGCAGCAAGGACAGGCCCAATGAGCAGTTCTTC | CASSKDRPNEQFF